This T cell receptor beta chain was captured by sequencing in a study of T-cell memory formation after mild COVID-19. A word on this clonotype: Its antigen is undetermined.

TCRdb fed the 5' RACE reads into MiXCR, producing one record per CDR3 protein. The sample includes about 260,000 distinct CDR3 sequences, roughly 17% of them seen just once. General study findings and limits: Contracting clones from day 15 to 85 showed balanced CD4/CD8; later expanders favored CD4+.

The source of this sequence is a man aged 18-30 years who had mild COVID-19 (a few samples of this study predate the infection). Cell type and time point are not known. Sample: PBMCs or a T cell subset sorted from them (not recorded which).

CDR3 in amino acids: CASRRDRTGRVTEAFF. CDR3 nucleotide sequence: TGTGCCAGCAGGAGGGATAGGACAGGGAGGGTCACTGAAGCTTTCTTT. The J gene is TRBJ1-1, the V gene TRBV6-1; 8 bases are shared with TRBD1. CDR3 length: 16 amino acids. CDR1 and CDR2 (germline): MNHNS, SASEGT. Unmatched junction bases numbered 13, after V lost 6 bases and J lost 4 bases.